The clone carrying this TCR beta chain was seen a few times. Its specificity is not known. The CDR3 extends over 13 amino acids. CDR1 and CDR2 from the germline V gene are SGDLS and YYNGEE. The V end was cut by 4 bases, the J end by 11 bases, with 17 bases between. This sample is drawn from a study of naive and memory T cell subsets. General observations from the study: Especially in CD8 cells, naive repertoires contained a few larger clonotypes, possibly CD45RA-re-expressing memory cells.

Both TRBC1 and TRBC2 were covered by a beta constant-region primer of two equimolar oligonucleotides. Ligated cDNA was amplified by four rounds of PCR with nested alpha and beta constant-region primers and SP2. One entry per CDR3 protein, called by TCRdb with MiXCR from the UMI-ligation and nested PCR reads. The sample gives roughly 150,000 distinct CDR3 sequences, 22% of which show up once; 0.09% to 0.13% is in the top ten. Sequenced sample: naive CD4+ T cells from blood. This sequence was found in a human donor in good health. The rearrangement joins TRBV9 to TRBJ2-3; D is perhaps TRBD2 (5 bases). The CDR3 nucleotides read TGTGCCAGCAGCTCAGACCCCCGGGATGAGCAGTATTTT. This codes for CASSSDPRDEQYF.